This paragraph covers one T cell receptor beta chain sequence. The antigen remains undetermined. The sample is drawn from a study of a mutant IDH1 vaccine in newly diagnosed glioma. Study-level points and caveats: Pseudoprogression apparently tracked independently of changes in top peripheral T cell clonotypes.

The time point here: week 5, during vaccination. Vaccination comprised doses that each held 300 ug of mutant IDH1 20-mer peptide, plus topical imiquimod. Germline values: CDR1 SEHNR, CDR2 FQNEAQ (reference sequence). The CDR3 has 17 amino acids. The ends lost 4 bases at V and 1 base at J; junction bases unmatched: 8. The data were produced by immunoSEQ multiplex PCR, yet TCRdb's version contains in-frame clones alone and is incomplete. The table includes about 38,000 clones, approximately 80% detected once. The clonotype originates from a man aged 35-49 years with glioma. The chain uses TRBV7-9 and TRBJ2-5, with 11 bases aligning to TRBD1. The specimen comprised PBMCs, sampled from a glioma patient whose treatment included an IDH1 peptide vaccine. The CDR3 nucleotides read TGTGCCAGCAGCTCGGGACAGGGGGTGATGGGCCAAGAGACCCAGTACTTC. It yields the protein CASSSGQGVMGQETQYF. The entire variable domain, with the rest obtained from reference TRBV7-9 and TRBJ2-5, is as follows: DTGVSQNPRHKITKRGQNVTFRCDPISEHNRLYWYRQTLGQGPEFLTYFQNEAQLEKSRLLSDRFSAERPKGSFSTLEIQRTEQGDSAMYLCASSSGQGVMGQETQYFGPGTRLLVL.